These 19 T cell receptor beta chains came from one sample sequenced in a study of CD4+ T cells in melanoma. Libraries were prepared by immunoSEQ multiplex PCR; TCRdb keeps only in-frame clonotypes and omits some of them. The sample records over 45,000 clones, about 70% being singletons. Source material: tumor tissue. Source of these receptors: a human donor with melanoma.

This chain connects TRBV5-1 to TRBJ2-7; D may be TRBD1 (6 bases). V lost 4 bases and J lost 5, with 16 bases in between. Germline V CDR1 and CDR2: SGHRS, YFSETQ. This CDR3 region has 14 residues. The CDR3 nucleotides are TGCGCCAGCAGCCCCGCGGCCAGGGGAAACGAGCAGTACTTC. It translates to CASSPAARGNEQYF.

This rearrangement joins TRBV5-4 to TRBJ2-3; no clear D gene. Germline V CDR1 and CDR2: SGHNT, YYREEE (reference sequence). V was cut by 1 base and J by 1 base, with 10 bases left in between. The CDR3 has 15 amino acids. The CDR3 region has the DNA TGTGCCAGCAGCTTGATGGAATTCCGCACAGATACGCAGTATTTT. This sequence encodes CASSLMEFRTDTQYF.

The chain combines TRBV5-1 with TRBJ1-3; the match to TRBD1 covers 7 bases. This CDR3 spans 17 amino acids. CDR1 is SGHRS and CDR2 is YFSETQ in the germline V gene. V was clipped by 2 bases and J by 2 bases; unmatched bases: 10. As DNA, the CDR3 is TGCGCCAGCAGCTTAGTGCCGGGACAGCAGGCTGGAAACACCATATATTTT. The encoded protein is CASSLVPGQQAGNTIYF.

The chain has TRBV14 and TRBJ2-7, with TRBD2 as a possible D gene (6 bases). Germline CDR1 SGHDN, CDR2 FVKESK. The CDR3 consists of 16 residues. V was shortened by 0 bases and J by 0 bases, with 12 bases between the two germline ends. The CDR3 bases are TGTGCCAGCAGCCAAGATATTAGCGGTAGCTCCTACGAGCAGTACTTC. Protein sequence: CASSQDISGSSYEQYF.

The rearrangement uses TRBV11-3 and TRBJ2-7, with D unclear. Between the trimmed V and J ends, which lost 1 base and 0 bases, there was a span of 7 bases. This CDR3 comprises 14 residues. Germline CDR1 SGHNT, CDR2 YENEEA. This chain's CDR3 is CASSLGHSSYEQYF. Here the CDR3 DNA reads TGTGCCAGCAGCTTAGGGCACAGCTCCTACGAGCAGTACTTC.

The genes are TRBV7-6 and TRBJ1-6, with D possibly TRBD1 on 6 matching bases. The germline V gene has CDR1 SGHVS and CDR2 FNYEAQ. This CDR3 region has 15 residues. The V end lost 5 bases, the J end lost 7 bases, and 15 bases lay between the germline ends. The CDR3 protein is CASSPGARQNSPLHF. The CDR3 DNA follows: TGTGCCAGCAGCCCGGGGGCCCGCCAAAATTCACCCCTCCACTTT.

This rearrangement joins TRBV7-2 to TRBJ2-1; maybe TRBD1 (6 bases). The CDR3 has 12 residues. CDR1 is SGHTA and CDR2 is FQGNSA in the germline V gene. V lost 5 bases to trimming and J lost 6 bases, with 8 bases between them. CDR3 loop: CASSPDSNEQFF. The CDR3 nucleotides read TGTGCCAGCAGCCCGGACAGCAATGAGCAGTTCTTC.

The CDR3: CASSQAMTGLNTEAFF. DNA for the CDR3: TGCGCCAGCAGCCAAGCAATGACAGGGTTGAACACTGAAGCTTTCTTT. V and J are TRBV4-3 and TRBJ1-1; 7 nucleotides line up with TRBD1. V dropped 1 base and J dropped 0; count of bases not matched to a gene: 5. Looked up from germline, CDR1 is LGHNA and CDR2 is YSLEER. The CDR3 extends over 16 amino acids.

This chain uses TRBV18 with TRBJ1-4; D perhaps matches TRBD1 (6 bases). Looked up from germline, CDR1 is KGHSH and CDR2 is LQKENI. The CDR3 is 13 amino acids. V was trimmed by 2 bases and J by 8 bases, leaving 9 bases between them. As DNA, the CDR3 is TGTGCCAGCTCACCATCTCAGGGGGAAAAACTGTTTTTT. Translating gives CASSPSQGEKLFF.

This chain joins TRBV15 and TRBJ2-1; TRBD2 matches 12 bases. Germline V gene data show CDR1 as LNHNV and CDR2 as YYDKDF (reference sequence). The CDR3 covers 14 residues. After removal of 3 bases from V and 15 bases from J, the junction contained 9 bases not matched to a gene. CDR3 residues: CATSSGASGGDSFF. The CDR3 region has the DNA TGTGCCACCAGCAGCGGGGCTAGCGGGGGGGATTCGTTCTTC.

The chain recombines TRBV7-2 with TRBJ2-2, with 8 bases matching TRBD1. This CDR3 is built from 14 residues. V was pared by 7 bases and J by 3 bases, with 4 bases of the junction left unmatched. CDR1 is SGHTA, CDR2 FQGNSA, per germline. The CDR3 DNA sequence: TGTGCCAGCAAGAGGGACAGGTACACCGGGGAGCTGTTTTTT. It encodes CASKRDRYTGELFF.

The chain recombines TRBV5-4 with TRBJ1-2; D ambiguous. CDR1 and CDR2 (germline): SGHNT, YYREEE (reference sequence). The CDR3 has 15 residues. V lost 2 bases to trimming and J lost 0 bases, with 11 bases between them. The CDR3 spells CASSFVGDSNYGYTF. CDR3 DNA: TGTGCCAGCAGCTTCGTGGGCGATTCTAACTATGGCTACACCTTC.

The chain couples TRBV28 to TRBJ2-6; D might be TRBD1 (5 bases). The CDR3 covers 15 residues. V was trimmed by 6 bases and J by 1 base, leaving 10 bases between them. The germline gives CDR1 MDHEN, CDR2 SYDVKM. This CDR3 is CASSSSGSGANVLTF. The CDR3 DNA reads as TGTGCCAGCAGCTCCTCAGGGTCTGGGGCCAACGTCCTGACTTTC.

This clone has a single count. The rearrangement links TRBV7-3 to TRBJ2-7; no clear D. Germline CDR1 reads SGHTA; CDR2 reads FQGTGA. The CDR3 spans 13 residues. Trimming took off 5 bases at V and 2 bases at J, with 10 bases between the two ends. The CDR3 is CASSPRGAYEQYF. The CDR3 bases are TGTGCCAGCAGCCCTCGTGGTGCCTACGAGCAGTACTTC.

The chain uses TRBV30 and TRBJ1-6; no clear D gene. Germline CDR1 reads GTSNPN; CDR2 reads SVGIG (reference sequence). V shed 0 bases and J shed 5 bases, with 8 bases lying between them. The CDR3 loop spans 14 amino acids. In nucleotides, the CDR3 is TGTGCCTGGAGTGTGGGAGGAAATAATTCACCCCTCCACTTT. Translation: CAWSVGGNNSPLHF.

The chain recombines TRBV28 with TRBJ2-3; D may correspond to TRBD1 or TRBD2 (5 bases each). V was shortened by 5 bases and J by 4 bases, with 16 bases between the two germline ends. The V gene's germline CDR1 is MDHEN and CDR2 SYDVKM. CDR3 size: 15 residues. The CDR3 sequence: CASSPGTAKSDTQYF. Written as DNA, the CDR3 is TGTGCCAGCAGTCCCGGGACCGCAAAATCAGATACGCAGTATTTT.

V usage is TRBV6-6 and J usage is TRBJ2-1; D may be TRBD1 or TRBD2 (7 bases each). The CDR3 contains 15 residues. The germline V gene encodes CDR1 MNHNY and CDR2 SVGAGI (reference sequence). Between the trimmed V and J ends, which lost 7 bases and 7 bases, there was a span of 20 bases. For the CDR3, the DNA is TGTGCCAGCACCACAAGACCAGGGGGGGTGAATGAGCAGTTCTTC. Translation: CASTTRPGGVNEQFF.

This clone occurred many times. CDR3: CASRTPGTITEAFF. The CDR3 nucleotides read TGTGCCAGCAGAACCCCCGGGACAATCACTGAAGCTTTCTTT. V and J are TRBV28 and TRBJ1-1, with a possible D match to TRBD1 (6 bases). Germline CDR1 MDHEN, CDR2 SYDVKM. CDR3 size: 14 residues. Trimming took 6 bases from V and 4 from J, leaving 15 bases between them.

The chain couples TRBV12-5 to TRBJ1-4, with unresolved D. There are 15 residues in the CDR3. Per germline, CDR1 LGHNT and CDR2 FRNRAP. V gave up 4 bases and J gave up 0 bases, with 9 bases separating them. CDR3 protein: CASGSKSATNEKLFF. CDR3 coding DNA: TGTGCTAGTGGTTCTAAGAGTGCAACTAATGAAAAACTGTTTTTT.